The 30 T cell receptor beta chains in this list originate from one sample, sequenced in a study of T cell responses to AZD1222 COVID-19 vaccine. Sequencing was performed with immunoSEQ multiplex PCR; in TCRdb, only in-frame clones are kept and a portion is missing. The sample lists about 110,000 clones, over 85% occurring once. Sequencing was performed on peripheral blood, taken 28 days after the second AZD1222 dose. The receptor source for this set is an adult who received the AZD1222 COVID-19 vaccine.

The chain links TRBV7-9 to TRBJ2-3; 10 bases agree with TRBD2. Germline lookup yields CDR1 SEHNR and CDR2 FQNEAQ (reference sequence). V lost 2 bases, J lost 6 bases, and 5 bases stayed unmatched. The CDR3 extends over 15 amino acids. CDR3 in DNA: TGTGCCAGCAGCTTATTAGCGGGGGGAACGGATACGCAGTATTTT. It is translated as CASSLLAGGTDTQYF.

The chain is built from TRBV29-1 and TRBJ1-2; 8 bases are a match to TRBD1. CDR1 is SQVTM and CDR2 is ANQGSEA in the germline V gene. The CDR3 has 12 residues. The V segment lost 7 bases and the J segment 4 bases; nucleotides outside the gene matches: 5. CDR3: CSGIQGGYGYTF. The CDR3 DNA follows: TGCAGCGGGATACAGGGGGGCTATGGCTACACCTTC.

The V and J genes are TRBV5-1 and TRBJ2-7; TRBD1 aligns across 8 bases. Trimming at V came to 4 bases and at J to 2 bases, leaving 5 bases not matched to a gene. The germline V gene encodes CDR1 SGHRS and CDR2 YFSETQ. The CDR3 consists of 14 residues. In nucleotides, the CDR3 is TGCGCCAGCAGCGCCGGGACAGGCGCCTACGAGCAGTACTTC. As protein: CASSAGTGAYEQYF.

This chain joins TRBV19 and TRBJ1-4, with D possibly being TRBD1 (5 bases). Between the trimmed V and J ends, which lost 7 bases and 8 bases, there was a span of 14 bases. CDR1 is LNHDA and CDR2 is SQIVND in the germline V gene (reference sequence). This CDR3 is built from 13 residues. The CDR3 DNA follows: TGTGCCAGTACACAGGCCCGGGGCGAAAAACTGTTTTTT. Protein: CASTQARGEKLFF. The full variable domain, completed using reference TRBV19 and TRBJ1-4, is DGGITQSPKYLFRKEGQNVTLSCEQNLNHDAMYWYRQDPGQGLRLIYYSQIVNDFQKGDIAEGYSVSREKKESFPLTVTSAQKNPTAFYLCASTQARGEKLFFGSGTQLSVL.

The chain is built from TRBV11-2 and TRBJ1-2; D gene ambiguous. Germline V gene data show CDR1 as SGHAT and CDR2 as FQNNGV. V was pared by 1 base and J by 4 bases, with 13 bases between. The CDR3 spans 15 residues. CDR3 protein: CASSLVDATFYGYTF. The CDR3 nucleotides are TGTGCCAGCAGCTTAGTTGACGCGACGTTCTATGGCTACACCTTC.

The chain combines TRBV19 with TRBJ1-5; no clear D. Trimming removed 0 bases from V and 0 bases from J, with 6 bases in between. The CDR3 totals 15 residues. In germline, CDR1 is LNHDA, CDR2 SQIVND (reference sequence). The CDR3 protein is CASSIDQVSNQPQHF. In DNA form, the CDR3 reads TGTGCCAGTAGTATAGACCAGGTTAGCAATCAGCCCCAGCATTTT.

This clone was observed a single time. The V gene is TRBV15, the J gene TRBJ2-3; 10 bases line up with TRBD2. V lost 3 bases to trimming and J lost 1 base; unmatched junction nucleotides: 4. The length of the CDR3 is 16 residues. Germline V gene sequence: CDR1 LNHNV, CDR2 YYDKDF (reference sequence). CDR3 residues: CATSSIAGGRTDTQYF. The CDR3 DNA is TGTGCCACCAGCAGTATAGCGGGGGGACGCACAGATACGCAGTATTTT.

The CDR3 DNA sequence: TGTGCCAGCAGCTTAGGGGGATGGGGCACTGAAGCTTTCTTT. Translated, it gives CASSLGGWGTEAFF. The chain links TRBV7-2 to TRBJ1-1; no clear D. There are 14 residues in the CDR3. The V gene's germline CDR1 is SGHTA and CDR2 FQGNSA. Trimming took off 1 base at V and 4 bases at J, with 10 bases between the two ends.

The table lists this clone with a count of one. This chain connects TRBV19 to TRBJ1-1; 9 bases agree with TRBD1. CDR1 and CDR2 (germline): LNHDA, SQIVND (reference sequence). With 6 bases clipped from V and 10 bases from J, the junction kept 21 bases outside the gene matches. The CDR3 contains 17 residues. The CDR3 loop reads CASSVLGTGSEVGAAFF. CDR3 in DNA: TGTGCCAGTAGCGTGCTCGGGACAGGGAGCGAGGTCGGAGCAGCTTTCTTT. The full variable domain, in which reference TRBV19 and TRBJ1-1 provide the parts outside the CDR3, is DGGITQSPKYLFRKEGQNVTLSCEQNLNHDAMYWYRQDPGQGLRLIYYSQIVNDFQKGDIAEGYSVSREKKESFPLTVTSAQKNPTAFYLCASSVLGTGSEVGAAFFGQGTRLTVV.

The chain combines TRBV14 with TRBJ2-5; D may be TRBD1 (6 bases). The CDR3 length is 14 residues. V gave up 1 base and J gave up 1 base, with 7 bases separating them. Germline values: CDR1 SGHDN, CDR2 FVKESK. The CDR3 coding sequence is TGTGCCAGCAGCCAAGGGACAGCCCAAGAGACCCAGTACTTC. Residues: CASSQGTAQETQYF.

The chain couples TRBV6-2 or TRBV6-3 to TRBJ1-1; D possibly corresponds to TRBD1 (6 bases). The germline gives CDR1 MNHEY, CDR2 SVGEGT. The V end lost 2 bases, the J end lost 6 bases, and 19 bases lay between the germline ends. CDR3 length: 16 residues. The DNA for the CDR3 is TGTGCCAGCAGTTACGGGGGGCCGGGACACTTCCCTGAAGCTTTCTTT. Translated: CASSYGGPGHFPEAFF.

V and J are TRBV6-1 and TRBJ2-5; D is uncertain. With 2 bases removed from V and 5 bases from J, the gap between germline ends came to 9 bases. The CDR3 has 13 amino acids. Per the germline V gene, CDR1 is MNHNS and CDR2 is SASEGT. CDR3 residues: CASSESERETQYF. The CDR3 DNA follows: TGTGCCAGCAGTGAATCCGAAAGGGAGACCCAGTACTTC.

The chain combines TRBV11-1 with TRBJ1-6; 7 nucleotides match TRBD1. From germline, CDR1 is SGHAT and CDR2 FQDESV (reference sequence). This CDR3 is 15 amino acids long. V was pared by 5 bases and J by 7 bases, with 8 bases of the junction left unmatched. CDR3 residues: CASSEDRVDNSPLHF. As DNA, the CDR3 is TGTGCCAGCAGCGAAGACAGGGTCGACAATTCACCCCTCCACTTT.

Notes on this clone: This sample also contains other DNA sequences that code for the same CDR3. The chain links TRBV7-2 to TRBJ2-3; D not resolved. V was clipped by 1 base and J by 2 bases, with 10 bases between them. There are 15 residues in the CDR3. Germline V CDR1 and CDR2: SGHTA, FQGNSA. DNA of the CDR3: TGTGCCAGCAGCTTAGGTACGGGTTACACAGATACGCAGTATTTT. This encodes CASSLGTGYTDTQYF. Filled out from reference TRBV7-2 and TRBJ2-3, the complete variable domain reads GAGVSQSPSNKVTEKGKDVELRCDPISGHTALYWYRQSLGQGLEFLIYFQGNSAPDKSGLPSDRFSAERTGGSVSTLTIQRTQQEDSAVYLCASSLGTGYTDTQYFGPGTRLTVL.

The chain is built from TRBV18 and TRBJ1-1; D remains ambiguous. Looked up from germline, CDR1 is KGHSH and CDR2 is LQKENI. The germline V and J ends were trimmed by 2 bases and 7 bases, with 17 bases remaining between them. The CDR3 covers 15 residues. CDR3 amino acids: CASSPSVLRSDEAFF. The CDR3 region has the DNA TGTGCCAGCTCACCATCGGTTTTACGGAGTGATGAAGCTTTCTTT.

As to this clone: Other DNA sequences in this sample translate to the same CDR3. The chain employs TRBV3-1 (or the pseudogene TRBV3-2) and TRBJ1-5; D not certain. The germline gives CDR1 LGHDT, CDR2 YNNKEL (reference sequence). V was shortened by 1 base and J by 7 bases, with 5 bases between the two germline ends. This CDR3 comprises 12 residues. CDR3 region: CASSQGEQPQHF. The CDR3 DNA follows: TGTGCCAGCAGCCAAGGGGAACAGCCCCAGCATTTT.

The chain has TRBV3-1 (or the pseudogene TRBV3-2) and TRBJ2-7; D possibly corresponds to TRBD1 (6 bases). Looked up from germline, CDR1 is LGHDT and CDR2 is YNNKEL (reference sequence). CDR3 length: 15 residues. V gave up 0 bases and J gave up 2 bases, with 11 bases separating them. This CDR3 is CASSQDRGTTYEQYF. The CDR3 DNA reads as TGTGCCAGCAGCCAAGATAGGGGGACCACCTACGAGCAGTACTTC.

The chain's CDR3 is CASSVGLRGGADYEQYF. CDR3 coding DNA: TGTGCCAGCAGCGTAGGACTTCGTGGAGGCGCCGACTACGAGCAGTACTTC. The chain uses TRBV9 and TRBJ2-7; the D gene is possibly TRBD2 (5 bases). CDR3 length: 17 residues. Germline CDR1 reads SGDLS; CDR2 reads YYNGEE. Trimming took off 0 bases at V and 3 bases at J, with 19 bases between the two ends.

The CDR3: CASSFGQAHSPLHF. CDR3 DNA sequence: TGTGCCAGCAGCTTTGGGCAGGCCCATTCACCCCTCCACTTT. The rearrangement uses TRBV7-9 and TRBJ1-6; D gene uncertain. With 3 bases removed from V and 8 bases from J, the gap between germline ends came to 11 bases. The CDR3 loop spans 14 amino acids. Germline CDR1 and CDR2: SEHNR and FQNEAQ (reference sequence).

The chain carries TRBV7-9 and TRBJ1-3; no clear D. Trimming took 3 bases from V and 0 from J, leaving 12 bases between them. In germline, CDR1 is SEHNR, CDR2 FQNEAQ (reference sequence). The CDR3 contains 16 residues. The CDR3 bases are TGTGCCAGCAGCTTGGGGAAATATAGCTCTGGAAACACCATATATTTT. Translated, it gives CASSLGKYSSGNTIYF.

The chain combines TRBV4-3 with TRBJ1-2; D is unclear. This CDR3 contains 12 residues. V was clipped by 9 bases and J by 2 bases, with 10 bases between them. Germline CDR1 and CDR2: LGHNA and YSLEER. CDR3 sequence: CASSAANYGYTF. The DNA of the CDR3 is TGCGCCAGTTCGGCAGCAAACTATGGCTACACCTTC.

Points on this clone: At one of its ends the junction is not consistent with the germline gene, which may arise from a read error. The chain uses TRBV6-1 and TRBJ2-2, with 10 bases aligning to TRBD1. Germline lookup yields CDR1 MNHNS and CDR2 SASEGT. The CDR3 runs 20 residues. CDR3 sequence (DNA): TGTGCCAGCGGTGATCGCCCCCCGGGACAGGGGCGAATTGCCACCGGGGAGCTGTTTTTT. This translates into CASGDRPPGQGRIATGELFF.

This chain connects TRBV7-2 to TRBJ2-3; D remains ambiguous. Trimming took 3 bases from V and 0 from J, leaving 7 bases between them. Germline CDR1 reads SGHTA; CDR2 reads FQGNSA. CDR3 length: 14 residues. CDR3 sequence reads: CASSFMDSTDTQYF. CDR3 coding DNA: TGTGCCAGCAGCTTTATGGACAGCACAGATACGCAGTATTTT.

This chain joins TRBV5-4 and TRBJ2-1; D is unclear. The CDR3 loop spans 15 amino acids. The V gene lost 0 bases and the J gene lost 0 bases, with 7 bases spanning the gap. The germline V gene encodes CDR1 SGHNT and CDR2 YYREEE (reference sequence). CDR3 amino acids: CASSLGVNSYNEQFF. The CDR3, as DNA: TGTGCCAGCAGCTTGGGGGTTAACTCCTACAATGAGCAGTTCTTC.

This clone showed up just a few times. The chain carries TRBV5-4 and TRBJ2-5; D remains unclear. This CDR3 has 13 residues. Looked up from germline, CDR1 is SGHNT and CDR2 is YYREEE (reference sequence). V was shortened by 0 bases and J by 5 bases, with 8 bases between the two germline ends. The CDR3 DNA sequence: TGTGCCAGCAGCTTGGACTCGCCCGAGACCCAGTACTTC. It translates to CASSLDSPETQYF.

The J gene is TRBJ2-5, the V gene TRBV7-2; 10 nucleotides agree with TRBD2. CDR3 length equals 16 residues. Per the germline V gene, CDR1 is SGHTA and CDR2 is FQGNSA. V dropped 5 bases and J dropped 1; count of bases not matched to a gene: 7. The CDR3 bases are TGTGCCAGCAGCCCGCGGAGACTAGCGGGCCAAGAGACCCAGTACTTC. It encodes CASSPRRLAGQETQYF.

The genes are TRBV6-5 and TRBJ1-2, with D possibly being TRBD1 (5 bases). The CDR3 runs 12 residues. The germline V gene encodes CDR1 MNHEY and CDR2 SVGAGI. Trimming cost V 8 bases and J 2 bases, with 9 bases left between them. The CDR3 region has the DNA TGTGCCAGCGCGCGGGACAACTATGGCTACACCTTC. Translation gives CASARDNYGYTF.

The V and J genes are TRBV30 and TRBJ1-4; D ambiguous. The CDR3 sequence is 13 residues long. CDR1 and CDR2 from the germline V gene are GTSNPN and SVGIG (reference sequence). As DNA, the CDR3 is TGTGCTTATGAAAGGTGGGAGAGGGAAAAACTGTTTTTT. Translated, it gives CAYERWEREKLFF.

In DNA form, the CDR3 reads TGTGCCTGGAGATGGAACACCGGGGAGCTGTTTTTT. Protein sequence: CAWRWNTGELFF. This chain links TRBV30 with TRBJ2-2; no clear D. Between the trimmed V and J ends, which lost 3 bases and 1 base, there was a span of 3 bases. This CDR3 is built from 12 residues. CDR1 is GTSNPN and CDR2 is SVGIG in the germline V gene (reference sequence).

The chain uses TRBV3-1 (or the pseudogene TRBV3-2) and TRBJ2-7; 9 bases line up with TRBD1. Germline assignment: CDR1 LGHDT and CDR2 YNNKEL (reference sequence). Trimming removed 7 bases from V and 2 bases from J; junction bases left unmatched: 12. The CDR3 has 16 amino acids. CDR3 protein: CASTFGWTGEPYEQYF. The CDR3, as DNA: TGTGCCAGCACATTTGGGTGGACAGGGGAACCCTACGAGCAGTACTTC.